This record covers a single T cell receptor (beta chain). Its antigen remains unidentified. These data are taken from a study of cytomegalovirus exposure and HLA in healthy donors. Overall study findings and caveats: The study designated about 160 TCR beta chains cytomegalovirus-associated. Most TCR sequences were seen very rarely across donors, but some public TCRs occurred in many. Subsequent analysis found a tendency for first-cohort TCR clusters to co-occur within the 120 or so validation repertoires.

The V gene's germline CDR1 is MNHNY and CDR2 SVGAGI (reference sequence). The length of the CDR3 is 13 residues. V lost 6 bases to trimming and J lost 4 bases, with 12 bases between them. Profiling relied on immunoSEQ multiplex PCR, and the TCRdb table lists in-frame clones only, not all of them. The sample consists of around 56,000 clones, around 93% of them appearing once. The receptor was derived from a young woman in good health and CMV-seropositive. This chain joins TRBV6-6 and TRBJ2-5; possible D gene TRBD1, 6 bases. Sequenced input: PBMCs. The CDR3 protein is CASSRTDGETQYF. CDR3 bases: TGTGCCAGCAGCAGGACAGACGGAGAGACCCAGTACTTC.